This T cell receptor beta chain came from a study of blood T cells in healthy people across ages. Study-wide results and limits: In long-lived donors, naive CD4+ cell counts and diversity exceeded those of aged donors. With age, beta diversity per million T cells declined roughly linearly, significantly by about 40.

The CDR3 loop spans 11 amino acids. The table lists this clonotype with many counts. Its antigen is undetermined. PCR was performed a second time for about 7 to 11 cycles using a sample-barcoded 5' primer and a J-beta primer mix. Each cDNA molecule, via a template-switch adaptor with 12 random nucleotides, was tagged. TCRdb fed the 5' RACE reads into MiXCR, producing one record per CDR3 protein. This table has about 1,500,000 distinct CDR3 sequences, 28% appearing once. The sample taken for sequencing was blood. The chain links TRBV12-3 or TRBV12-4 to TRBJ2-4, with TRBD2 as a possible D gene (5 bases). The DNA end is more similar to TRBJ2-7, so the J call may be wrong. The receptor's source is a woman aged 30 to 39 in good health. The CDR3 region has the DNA TGTGCCAGTACTACTAGAATCGAGCAGTACTTC. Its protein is CASTTRIEQYF.